This T cell receptor beta chain stems from a study of cytomegalovirus exposure and HLA in healthy donors. In the study overall: Samples from HLA-typed donors yielded about 85 million unique TCRs in an early data release.

Of note for this clone: What it binds is not known.

Overall study results and limits: In a later analysis, compared with equally common non-associated chains, HLA-associated beta chains were more expanded. Reportedly, fewer N-insertions than the approximately 700-donor mean appeared in an Asian-associated ancestry cluster in a later analysis.

PCR amplification relied on 60 Vbeta primers (plus 13 Jbeta primers). Study processing details: Later, tens of millions of unique TCR beta chains were counted in an analysis, and some 9.9 million of them were shared. Profiled with immunoSEQ multiplex PCR; TCRdb holds only in-frame clones, not every one. V and J calls and clone size come straight from that table; D and trimming were deduced from the DNA. The repertoire includes 95,000 to 150,000 clones, roughly three fifths of them detected once, and 1.5% to 1.9% sits in the top ten. The CDR3 is 14 residues long. Trimming at V came to 8 bases and at J to 7 bases, leaving 12 bases not matched to a gene. The germline CDR1 and CDR2 sequences are SSHAT and FNYEAQ (reference sequence).

The chain joins TRBV7-7 to TRBJ2-5; 8 nucleotides match TRBD2. The source material was PBMCs. The sequence derives from a man aged 18 to 30 in good health and CMV-seronegative. The CDR3 coding sequence is TGTGCCAGCCCGGGGGGGGTCCTCGGCGGGACCCAGTACTTC. It specifies CASPGGVLGGTQYF.